The 19 T cell receptor beta chains below were found in one sample sequenced in a study of blood T cell repertoires in COVID-19. Libraries were prepared by immunoSEQ multiplex PCR; TCRdb keeps only in-frame clonotypes and omits some of them. The data contain some 180,000 clones, 81% of them seen just once; the ten biggest clones take up around 10%. The sequencing sample was made of peripheral blood. The source is a woman in her thirties or forties with COVID-19, enrolled during active disease.

The rearrangement joins TRBV24-1 to TRBJ2-1, with TRBD2 identical over 8 bases. Germline V CDR1 and CDR2: KGHDR, SFDVKD. This CDR3 comprises 15 residues. Trimming took 5 bases from V and 9 from J; bases not matched to a gene: 11. The CDR3 nucleotides read TGTGCCACCAGTGCCTTAGCGGGACTGTCCTCTGAGCAGTTCTTC. Translation gives CATSALAGLSSEQFF.

This clone has a handful of counts. The chain links TRBV19 to TRBJ1-5, with D possibly matching TRBD1 (6 bases). The V gene's germline CDR1 is LNHDA and CDR2 SQIVND (reference sequence). The CDR3 extends over 14 amino acids. V lost 8 bases and J lost 0, with 11 bases in between. The CDR3 DNA reads as TGTGCCAGTGCGACAGGCTATAGCAATCAGCCCCAGCATTTT. Protein product: CASATGYSNQPQHF.

The chain carries TRBV19 and TRBJ2-7; tentatively, D is TRBD1 (5 bases). V shed 3 bases and J shed 3 bases, with 9 bases lying between them. The CDR3 runs 13 residues. CDR1 is LNHDA and CDR2 is SQIVND in the germline V gene (reference sequence). This CDR3 is CASSMAGYYEQYF. The CDR3 DNA sequence: TGTGCCAGTAGTATGGCAGGGTACTACGAGCAGTACTTC. The variable domain in full, completed from reference TRBV19 and TRBJ2-7, reads DGGITQSPKYLFRKEGQNVTLSCEQNLNHDAMYWYRQDPGQGLRLIYYSQIVNDFQKGDIAEGYSVSREKKESFPLTVTSAQKNPTAFYLCASSMAGYYEQYFGPGTRLTVT.

This chain uses TRBV5-5 with TRBJ1-5; 10 bases align to TRBD1. CDR3 length: 14 amino acids. V was clipped by 4 bases and J by 7 bases; unmatched bases: 5. In germline, CDR1 is SGHKS, CDR2 YYEKEE (reference sequence). This CDR3 reads CASSPGTGAQPQHF. The DNA of the CDR3 is TGTGCCAGCAGCCCCGGGACAGGGGCCCAGCCCCAGCATTTT.

The chain employs TRBV2 and TRBJ1-1; TRBD1 matches 8 bases. The length of the CDR3 is 11 residues. CDR1 is SNHLY and CDR2 is FYNNEI in the germline V gene. Unmatched junction bases numbered 1, after V lost 10 bases and J lost 3 bases. The CDR3 DNA follows: TGTGCCACACAGGGGGACACTGAAGCTTTCTTT. Translating it yields CATQGDTEAFF.

The chain combines TRBV9 with TRBJ2-2; D gene uncertain. CDR1 and CDR2 (germline): SGDLS, YYNGEE. CDR3 length equals 15 residues. V gave up 4 bases and J gave up 1 base, with 11 bases separating them. The CDR3 DNA sequence: TGTGCCAGCAGCCAAAGCTCGCTGAACACCGGGGAGCTGTTTTTT. This translates into CASSQSSLNTGELFF.

The V call is TRBV7-6, the J call TRBJ2-2; D possibly corresponds to TRBD2 (5 bases). With 5 bases removed from V and 1 base from J, the gap between germline ends came to 11 bases. CDR3 length: 15 amino acids. Per the germline V gene, CDR1 is SGHVS and CDR2 is FNYEAQ. DNA of the CDR3: TGTGCCAGCAGCCGCCGAAGCGGGAACACCGGGGAGCTGTTTTTT. This gives the protein CASSRRSGNTGELFF.

The chain combines TRBV3-1 (or the pseudogene TRBV3-2) with TRBJ1-4, with 9 bases identical to TRBD1. With V trimmed by 4 bases and J by 0 bases, 9 bases remained unmatched. The length of the CDR3 is 18 residues. Germline V gene sequence: CDR1 LGHDT, CDR2 YNNKEL (reference sequence). As DNA, the CDR3 is TGTGCCAGCAGCCCCTACAGGGGGCTTCTTGCAACTAATGAAAAACTGTTTTTT. Protein product: CASSPYRGLLATNEKLFF.

The chain's CDR3 is CASSPPAGGSTEAFF. The CDR3 DNA sequence: TGTGCCAGCAGCCCCCCGGCGGGAGGATCCACTGAAGCTTTCTTT. The V and J genes are TRBV4-2 and TRBJ1-1; the D is unclear. The CDR3 has 15 amino acids. V lost 4 bases to trimming and J lost 4 bases, with 16 bases between them. From germline, CDR1 is LGHNA and CDR2 YNFKEQ.

The CDR3 is CASSVGTDQETQYF. CDR3 DNA sequence: TGTGCCAGCAGCGTAGGGACTGACCAAGAGACCCAGTACTTC. V gene TRBV9 combines with J gene TRBJ2-5, with D possibly matching TRBD2 (5 bases). V lost 0 bases and J lost 0, with 6 bases in between. The length of the CDR3 is 14 residues. CDR1 and CDR2 (germline): SGDLS, YYNGEE. Variable domain in full (rest from reference TRBV9 and TRBJ2-5): DSGVTQTPKHLITATGQRVTLRCSPRSGDLSVYWYQQSLDQGLQFLIQYYNGEERAKGNILERFSAQQFPDLHSELNLSSLELGDSALYFCASSVGTDQETQYFGPGTRLLVL.

This chain links TRBV5-4 with TRBJ2-2; no reliable D call. This CDR3 spans 13 amino acids. V shed 0 bases and J shed 7 bases, with 7 bases lying between them. The germline V gene has CDR1 SGHNT and CDR2 YYREEE (reference sequence). CDR3 DNA sequence: TGTGCCAGCAGCTTGGAGTTGCGCGGGGAGCTGTTTTTT. Amino acids: CASSLELRGELFF.

The rearrangement uses TRBV2 and TRBJ2-1, with D tentatively TRBD1 (5 bases). This CDR3 region has 11 residues. V was trimmed by 7 bases and J by 5 bases, leaving 6 bases between them. Germline CDR1 and CDR2: SNHLY and FYNNEI. CDR3 sequence (DNA): TGTGCCAGCACGACAGACAATGAGCAGTTCTTC. It translates to CASTTDNEQFF.

The gene calls are TRBV25-1 and TRBJ2-7; TRBD1 is a possible D gene (6 bases). The CDR3 extends over 15 amino acids. Germline CDR1 reads MGHDK; CDR2 reads SYGVNS. V was shortened by 4 bases and J by 3 bases, with 16 bases between the two germline ends. For the CDR3, the DNA is TGTGCCAGCAGTGCGCACAGGGTAAGGGGCTACGAGCAGTACTTC. Its protein is CASSAHRVRGYEQYF.

This clone appeared once. This chain links TRBV2 with TRBJ2-5; 7 nucleotides agree with TRBD1. The CDR3 sequence is 15 residues long. The germline CDR1 and CDR2 sequences are SNHLY and FYNNEI. V shed 4 bases and J 2 bases; nucleotides not matched to a gene: 7. CDR3 DNA sequence: TGTGCCAGCAGTGCACCCGGGACAGAACAAGAGACCCAGTACTTC. This gives the protein CASSAPGTEQETQYF.

The chain couples TRBV7-2 to TRBJ2-2, with TRBD1 as a possible D gene (5 bases). Trimming took 5 bases from V and 7 from J, leaving 14 bases between them. Germline V lookup: CDR1 SGHTA, CDR2 FQGNSA. CDR3 length: 14 residues. CDR3 amino acids: CASSVDRRVGELFF. The CDR3, as DNA: TGTGCCAGCAGCGTCGACAGACGGGTCGGGGAGCTGTTTTTT. Supplemented by reference TRBV7-2 and TRBJ2-2, the full variable domain reads GAGVSQSPSNKVTEKGKDVELRCDPISGHTALYWYRQSLGQGLEFLIYFQGNSAPDKSGLPSDRFSAERTGGSVSTLTIQRTQQEDSAVYLCASSVDRRVGELFFGEGSRLTVL.

At least ten counts were recorded for this clone. V usage is TRBV14 and J usage is TRBJ1-6; D gene unclear. Germline CDR1 reads SGHDN; CDR2 reads FVKESK. Trimming pared 6 bases from V and 0 bases from J, leaving 9 bases between. The CDR3 consists of 15 residues. CDR3 in amino acids: CASSPGSSYNSPLHF. The CDR3 bases are TGTGCCAGCAGTCCCGGGAGCTCCTATAATTCACCCCTCCACTTT.

V usage is TRBV18 and J usage is TRBJ1-1; 9 bases map to TRBD1. Germline loops: CDR1 KGHSH, CDR2 LQKENI. Trimming at V came to 5 bases and at J to 6 bases, leaving 1 base not matched to a gene. The CDR3 is made up of 12 amino acids. This CDR3 is CASSGTGSEAFF. CDR3 nucleotide sequence: TGTGCCAGCTCAGGGACAGGGTCTGAAGCTTTCTTT. Variable domain in full (rest from reference TRBV18 and TRBJ1-1): NAGVMQNPRHLVRRRGQEARLRCSPMKGHSHVYWYRQLPEEGLKFMVYLQKENIIDESGMPKERFSAEFPKEGPSILRIQQVVRGDSAAYFCASSGTGSEAFFGQGTRLTVV.

The chain joins TRBV7-3 to TRBJ2-1, with 8 bases lining up with TRBD2. This CDR3 contains 17 residues. Germline V CDR1 and CDR2: SGHTA, FQGTGA. The junction had 11 bases not matched to a gene; V was cut back by 3 bases and J by 4 bases. As DNA, the CDR3 is TGTGCCAGCAGCTTCCGAGGAGGGGCGGGAGGTTACAATGAGCAGTTCTTC. Its translation is CASSFRGGAGGYNEQFF.

This chain joins TRBV12-3 or TRBV12-4 and TRBJ2-3; no firm D call. The CDR3 runs 13 residues. The ends were cut back, 6 bases at V and 3 bases at J, with 10 bases in the middle. The CDR3 is CASSPASTDTQYF. CDR3 nucleotide sequence: TGTGCCAGCAGCCCGGCTAGTACAGATACGCAGTATTTT.